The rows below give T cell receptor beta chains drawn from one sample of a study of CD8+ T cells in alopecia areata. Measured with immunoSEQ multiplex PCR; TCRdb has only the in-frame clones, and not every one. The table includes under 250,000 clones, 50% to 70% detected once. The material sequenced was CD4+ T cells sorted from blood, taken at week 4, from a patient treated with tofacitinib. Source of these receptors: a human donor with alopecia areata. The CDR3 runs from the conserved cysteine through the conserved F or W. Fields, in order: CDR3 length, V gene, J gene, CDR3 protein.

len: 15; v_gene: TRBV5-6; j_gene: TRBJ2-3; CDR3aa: CASSLGTMGTDTQYF
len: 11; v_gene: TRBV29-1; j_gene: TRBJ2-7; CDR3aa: CSVIESREQYF
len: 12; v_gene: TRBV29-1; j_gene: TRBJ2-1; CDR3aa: CSVAQGKAEQFF
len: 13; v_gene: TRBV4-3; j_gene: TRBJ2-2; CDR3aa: CASSQWESGELFF
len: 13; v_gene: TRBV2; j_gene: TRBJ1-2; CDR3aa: CASSPGLLYGYTF
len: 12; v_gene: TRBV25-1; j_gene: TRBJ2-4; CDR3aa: CASSEMAGRQYF
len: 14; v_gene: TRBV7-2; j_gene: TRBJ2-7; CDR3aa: CASSLSGGANEQYF
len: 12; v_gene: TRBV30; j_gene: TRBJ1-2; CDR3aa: CACLGQIYGYTF
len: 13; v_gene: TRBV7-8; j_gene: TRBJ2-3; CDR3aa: CASSPIGSHTQYF
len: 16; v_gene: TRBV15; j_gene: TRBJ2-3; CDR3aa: CATSRGRDRGDYTQYF
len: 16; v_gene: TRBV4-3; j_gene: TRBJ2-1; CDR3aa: CASSQELGLVRNEQFF
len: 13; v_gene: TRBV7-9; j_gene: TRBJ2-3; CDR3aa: CASSPRTSDTQYF
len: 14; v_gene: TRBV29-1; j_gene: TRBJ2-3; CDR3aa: CSVGLAGVPGTQYF
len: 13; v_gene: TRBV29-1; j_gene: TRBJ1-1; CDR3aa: CSVALSTNTEAFF
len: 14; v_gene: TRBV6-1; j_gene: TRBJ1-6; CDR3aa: CASKSPADNSPLHF
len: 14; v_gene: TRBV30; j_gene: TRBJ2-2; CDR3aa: CAWDRGQNTGELFF
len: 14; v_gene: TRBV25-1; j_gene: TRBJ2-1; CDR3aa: CASSEPERQREQFF
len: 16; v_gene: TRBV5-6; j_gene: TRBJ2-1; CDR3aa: CASSPSVSGGLNEQFF
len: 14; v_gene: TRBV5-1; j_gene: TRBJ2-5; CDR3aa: CASSARGNQETQYF
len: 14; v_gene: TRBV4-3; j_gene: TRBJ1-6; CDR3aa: CASSQDPRNSPLHF
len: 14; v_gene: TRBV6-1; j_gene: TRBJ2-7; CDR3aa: CASRSGTSTYEQYF
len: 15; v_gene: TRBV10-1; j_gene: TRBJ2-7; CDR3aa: CASSESQGARYEQYF
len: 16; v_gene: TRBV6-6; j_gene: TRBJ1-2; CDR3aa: CASSYSDRGKGYGYTF
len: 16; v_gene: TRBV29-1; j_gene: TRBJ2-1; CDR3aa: CSVGTSGGWLNNEQFF
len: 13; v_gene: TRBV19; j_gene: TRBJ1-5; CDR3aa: CASSIYVDQPQHF
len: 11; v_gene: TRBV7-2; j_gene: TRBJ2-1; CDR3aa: CASSWDNEQFF
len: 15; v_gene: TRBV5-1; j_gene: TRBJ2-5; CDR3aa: CASSLSGHPSETQYF
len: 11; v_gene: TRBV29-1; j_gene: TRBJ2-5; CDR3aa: CSVQGGETQYF
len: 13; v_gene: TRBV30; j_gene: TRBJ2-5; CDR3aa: CAFQTGTGETQYF
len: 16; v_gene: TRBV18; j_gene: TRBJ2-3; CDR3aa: CASSPPVGGNTDTQYF
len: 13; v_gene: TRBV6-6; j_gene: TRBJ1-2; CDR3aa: CASSYSNRDGYTF
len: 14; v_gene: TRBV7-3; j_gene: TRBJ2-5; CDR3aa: CASSSYRDEETQYF
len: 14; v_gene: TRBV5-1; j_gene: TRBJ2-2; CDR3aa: CASSRGTDTGELFF
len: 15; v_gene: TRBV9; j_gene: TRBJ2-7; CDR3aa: CASSYQAEDTYEQYF
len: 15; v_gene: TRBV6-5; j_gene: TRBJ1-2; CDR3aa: CASSYFSRDRSGYTF
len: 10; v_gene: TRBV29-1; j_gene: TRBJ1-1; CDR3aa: CSAAGAEAFF
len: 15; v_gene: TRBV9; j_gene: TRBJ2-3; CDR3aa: CASSASTGSTDTQYF
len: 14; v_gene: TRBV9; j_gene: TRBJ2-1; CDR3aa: CASSAGQNYNEQFF
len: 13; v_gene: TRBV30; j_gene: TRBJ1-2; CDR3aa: CAGARGQGDGYTF
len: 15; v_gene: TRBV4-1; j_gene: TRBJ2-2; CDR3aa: CASSSPTGGSGELFF
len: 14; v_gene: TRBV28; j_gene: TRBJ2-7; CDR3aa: CASTDSGPLDEQYF
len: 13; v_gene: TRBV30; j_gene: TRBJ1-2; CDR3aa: CAWTRGATGGYTF
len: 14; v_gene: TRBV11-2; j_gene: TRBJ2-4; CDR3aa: CASSPGLAGNIQYF